Listed here are 14 T cell receptor beta chains from one sample, sequenced in a study of T cells in Graves' hyperthyroidism and ophthalmopathy. Amplification yielded TCR beta CDR3 regions, with RNA transcripts as the source. HTBI primers were used for first-round RT-PCR of the TCR CDR3. TCRdb processed the multiplex PCR reads anew with MiXCR; each CDR3 protein has one entry. Of about 480,000 distinct CDR3 sequences listed, roughly 14% are singletons. Sequencing was done on a sample of blood. These receptors originate from a woman aged 18-29 years with Graves' hyperthyroidism.

This clonotype was counted only a few times. The chain joins TRBV5-1 to TRBJ2-5; D gene uncertain. Germline CDR1 SGHRS, CDR2 YFSETQ. The CDR3 covers 16 residues. V dropped 1 base and J dropped 1 base, with 14 bases sitting between them. CDR3 nucleotides: TGCGCCAGCAGCTTGACGGCCGTTAATTTCCAAGAGACCCAGTACTTC. Protein product: CASSLTAVNFQETQYF.

In its sample, this clonotype was seen a few times. This chain joins TRBV6-5 and TRBJ2-7; a weak D match, TRBD1 (5 bases). CDR3 length: 14 amino acids. The V gene's germline CDR1 is MNHEY and CDR2 SVGAGI. V was trimmed by 2 bases and J by 3 bases, leaving 11 bases between them. The CDR3 bases are TGTGCCAGCAGTTACAGAAGTACAGGCTACGAGCAGTACTTC. This codes for CASSYRSTGYEQYF.

This clonotype was recorded at least ten times. The genes are TRBV18 and TRBJ2-5; no clear D. The germline V and J ends were trimmed by 2 bases and 1 base, with 8 bases remaining between them. Germline loops: CDR1 KGHSH, CDR2 LQKENI. The CDR3 length is 14 residues. The CDR3 spells CASSPSGRQETQYF. The CDR3 DNA is TGTGCCAGCTCACCAAGTGGCCGCCAAGAGACCCAGTACTTC.

The chain links TRBV15 to TRBJ1-6; D is unclear. The CDR3 is 15 residues long. Looked up from germline, CDR1 is LNHNV and CDR2 is YYDKDF (reference sequence). V was trimmed by 4 bases and J by 14 bases, leaving 21 bases between them. The CDR3: CATSTDGSPEKSLHF. The DNA of the CDR3 is TGTGCCACCAGCACCGACGGGAGTCCCGAAAAGTCCCTCCACTTT.

This clonotype was picked up one time. Since a much larger clone is just one base distant, this may be a read error. The chain couples TRBV3-1 to TRBJ2-1; the D gene is possibly TRBD2 (7 bases). The CDR3 sequence is 16 residues long. Germline assignment: CDR1 LGHDT and CDR2 YNNKEL (reference sequence). V dropped 1 base and J dropped 3 bases, with 13 bases sitting between them. CDR3 sequence reads: CASSQGQAGDYNEQFF. In DNA, the CDR3 is TGTGCCAGCAGCCAAGGACAGGCGGGAGACTACAATGAGCAGTTCTTC.

This clonotype has at least ten counts. The rearrangement uses TRBV30 and TRBJ1-2; no firm D call. The CDR3 consists of 12 residues. Germline V gene data show CDR1 as GTSNPN and CDR2 as SVGIG (reference sequence). V was pared by 1 base and J by 0 bases, with 3 bases between. The CDR3 loop is CAWSGTNYGYTF. The CDR3, as DNA: TGTGCCTGGAGTGGTACTAACTATGGCTACACCTTC.

The table lists this clonotype with many counts. The chain combines TRBV2 with TRBJ2-7; D perhaps matches TRBD1 (6 bases). The ends were cut back, 6 bases at V and 6 bases at J, with 9 bases in the middle. CDR1 is SNHLY, CDR2 FYNNEI, per germline. The CDR3 runs to 11 residues. The CDR3: CASSGQPEQYF. In DNA, the CDR3 is TGTGCCAGCAGCGGACAGCCCGAGCAGTACTTC.

This chain links TRBV20-1 with TRBJ2-7, with D hard to call. The CDR3 contains 14 residues. Germline V gene data show CDR1 as DFQATT and CDR2 as SNEGSKA (reference sequence). V lost 5 bases, J lost 3 bases, and 17 bases lay in between. For the CDR3, the DNA is TGCAGTGCTTCCTGGGCCAGGAGAAACTACGAGCAGTACTTC. As protein: CSASWARRNYEQYF.

This clonotype has ten or more counts. The genes are TRBV12-3 or TRBV12-4 and TRBJ1-5; possible D gene TRBD1, 5 bases. The ends were cut back, 1 base at V and 7 bases at J, with 11 bases in the middle. CDR3 length equals 14 residues. CDR3 coding DNA: TGTGCCAGCAGTTTAGGGCAGGGCGGGCAGCCCCAGCATTTT. It encodes CASSLGQGGQPQHF.

This clonotype was counted a single time. V usage is TRBV29-1 and J usage is TRBJ2-5, with 13 bases aligning to TRBD2. The ends lost 6 bases at V and 4 bases at J; junction bases unmatched: 11. Germline lookup yields CDR1 SQVTM and CDR2 ANQGSEA. The CDR3 totals 16 residues. CDR3 sequence: CSVTDRTSGSGETQYF. The CDR3 nucleotides are TGCAGCGTCACGGACCGGACTAGCGGGAGCGGAGAGACCCAGTACTTC.

This rearrangement joins TRBV13 to TRBJ2-7; D perhaps matches TRBD2 (6 bases). Germline loops: CDR1 PRHDT, CDR2 FYEKMQ (reference sequence). Trimming took 5 bases from V and 6 from J, leaving 17 bases between them. The CDR3 runs to 14 residues. Written as DNA, the CDR3 is TGTGCCAGCAGCCCCCCGGGGGTCCGGGGCGAGCAGTACTTC. Its translation: CASSPPGVRGEQYF.

The J gene is TRBJ1-6, the V gene TRBV4-1, with 9 bases identical to TRBD1. Germline CDR1 and CDR2: MGHRA and YSYEKL. J lost 4 bases, V lost 6 bases, and 10 bases had no gene match. This CDR3 is built from 17 residues. The CDR3 region is CASSGRTGAVYNSPLHF. For the CDR3, the DNA is TGCGCCAGCAGTGGAAGGACAGGGGCCGTTTATAATTCACCCCTCCACTTT.

This clonotype was counted ten times or more. This chain connects TRBV30 to TRBJ2-1, with 10 bases fitting TRBD2. The CDR3 is 13 amino acids. Germline CDR1 GTSNPN, CDR2 SVGIG (reference sequence). J gave up 5 bases and V 7 bases, and 5 bases lay outside the gene matches. This chain's CDR3 is CALAGGLNNEQFF. The CDR3 nucleotides read TGTGCCTTAGCGGGAGGACTCAACAATGAGCAGTTCTTC.

This clonotype has a count of ten or more. The genes are TRBV19 and TRBJ1-2, with TRBD1 matching 8 bases. With 7 bases clipped from V and 2 bases from J, the junction kept 12 bases outside the gene matches. This CDR3 is 16 amino acids long. Per the germline V gene, CDR1 is LNHDA and CDR2 is SQIVND (reference sequence). In DNA, the CDR3 is TGTGCCAGTACCACGAGGACAGGGAGTTTCAACTATGGCTACACCTTC. Amino acid sequence: CASTTRTGSFNYGYTF.